A single sample gave rise to the 25 T cell receptor beta chains below, sequenced in a study of early T cells in non-severe SARS-CoV-2 infection. TCRdb re-derived calls from the 5' RACE reads in MiXCR, one entry per CDR3 protein. The sample records over 55,000 distinct CDR3 sequences, approximately 9% being singletons. The material sequenced was whole blood. These receptor sequences come from an adult who was a healthcare worker with PCR-confirmed SARS-CoV-2 infection or an uninfected control (not recorded which).

This clonotype came up a few times. The V and J genes are TRBV2 and TRBJ2-1; weak D call: TRBD2 (6 bases). Germline CDR1 SNHLY, CDR2 FYNNEI. The V end lost 6 bases, the J end lost 0 bases, and 30 bases lay between the germline ends. The CDR3 is 21 residues long. The CDR3 loop reads CASSHTSTGFSDLSSYNEQFF. The CDR3 DNA follows: TGTGCCAGCAGCCACACTAGCACAGGTTTCAGTGACCTAAGCTCCTACAATGAGCAGTTCTTC.

A few counts support this clonotype. The rearrangement links TRBV2 to TRBJ2-2, with D uncertain. Germline CDR1 reads SNHLY; CDR2 reads FYNNEI. Trimming pared 2 bases from V and 6 bases from J, leaving 10 bases between. The CDR3 has 14 amino acids. CDR3 DNA: TGTGCCAGCAGTGAAAGTTTTTCCGCCGGGGAGCTGTTTTTT. Protein sequence: CASSESFSAGELFF. Drawing the rest from reference TRBV2 and TRBJ2-2, the complete variable domain is EPEVTQTPSHQVTQMGQEVILRCVPISNHLYFYWYRQILGQKVEFLVSFYNNEISEKSEIFDDQFSVERPDGSNFTLKIRSTKLEDSAMYFCASSESFSAGELFFGEGSRLTVL.

V and J are TRBV24-1 and TRBJ2-1; D not certain. The V end lost 4 bases, the J end lost 7 bases, and 4 bases lay between the germline ends. Per the germline V gene, CDR1 is KGHDR and CDR2 is SFDVKD. This CDR3 is 11 amino acids long. The CDR3: CATSEQNEQFF. DNA for the CDR3: TGTGCCACCAGTGAACAAAATGAGCAGTTCTTC.

This clonotype was observed many times. This chain connects TRBV12-3 or TRBV12-4 to TRBJ2-6, with 11 bases aligning to TRBD2. J lost 0 bases, V lost 5 bases, and 12 bases had no gene match. This CDR3 has 20 residues. The CDR3 bases are TGTGCCAGCAGTGCTAACCTTGGGACTAGCGGCTACTCTGGGGCCAACGTCCTGACTTTC. This sequence encodes CASSANLGTSGYSGANVLTF.

This clonotype has just a few counts. This chain uses TRBV11-1 with TRBJ2-1; D is perhaps TRBD2 (5 bases). Germline-derived CDR1 and CDR2 are SGHAT and FQDESV (reference sequence). The CDR3 loop spans 13 amino acids. Trimming shortened V by 3 bases and J by 5 bases, and 8 bases separated the two germline ends. CDR3 coding DNA: TGTGCCAGCAGCTTTGGAGGACACAATGAGCAGTTCTTC. The encoded protein is CASSFGGHNEQFF.

In its sample, this clonotype was seen a few times. The chain employs TRBV12-3 or TRBV12-4 and TRBJ1-6; D is uncertain. With 6 bases removed from V and 6 bases from J, the gap between germline ends came to 12 bases. This CDR3 is 14 amino acids long. The CDR3 is CASSTGPGNSPLHF. The DNA of the CDR3 is TGTGCCAGCAGCACGGGCCCTGGTAATTCACCCCTCCACTTT.

This clonotype appeared a few times. The chain joins TRBV7-2 to TRBJ1-5; D unclear. The V and J ends lost 0 bases and 4 bases respectively, with 10 bases between them. Germline V gene sequence: CDR1 SGHTA, CDR2 FQGNSA. CDR3 length equals 15 residues. The CDR3 is CASSLALGSNQPQHF. CDR3 bases: TGTGCCAGCAGCTTAGCGTTGGGGTCGAATCAGCCCCAGCATTTT.

The table lists this clonotype with a few counts. The CDR3 DNA reads as TGTGCCAGCAGCACCGGGACAGCCTCTGGGGCCAACGTCCTGACTTTC. Encoded protein: CASSTGTASGANVLTF. This chain uses TRBV7-3 with TRBJ2-6; 7 nucleotides line up with TRBD1. In germline, CDR1 is SGHTA, CDR2 FQGTGA. The CDR3 runs to 16 residues. V shed 5 bases, J shed 0 bases, and the junction held 4 bases outside the gene matches.

This clonotype was picked up many times. V is TRBV3-1 and J is TRBJ1-6, with a tentative D call TRBD1 (6 bases). The germline CDR1 and CDR2 sequences are LGHDT and YNNKEL (reference sequence). This CDR3 contains 15 residues. The ends were cut back, 0 bases at V and 10 bases at J, with 13 bases in the middle. The CDR3 region has the DNA TGTGCCAGCAGCCAAGATGGCATAAGGGGGTCACCCCTCCACTTT. Translated: CASSQDGIRGSPLHF.

This chain's CDR3 is CASAVGGLYTGELFF. CDR3 bases: TGCGCCAGCGCAGTTGGGGGGCTTTACACCGGGGAGCTGTTTTTT. The gene calls are TRBV5-1 and TRBJ2-2, with D possibly called TRBD1 or TRBD2 (6 bases each). Germline V gene data show CDR1 as SGHRS and CDR2 as YFSETQ. The CDR3 extends over 15 amino acids. V was shortened by 7 bases and J by 3 bases, with 16 bases between the two germline ends.

The chain recombines TRBV3-1 with TRBJ2-3; TRBD1 matches 7 bases. The length of the CDR3 is 15 residues. CDR1 and CDR2 (germline): LGHDT, YNNKEL (reference sequence). V dropped 2 bases and J dropped 2; count of bases not matched to a gene: 4. CDR3 nucleotides: TGTGCCAGCAGCCAATTGACAGGGTCCACAGATACGCAGTATTTT. Protein product: CASSQLTGSTDTQYF.

This clonotype has a count of ten or more. This rearrangement joins TRBV2 to TRBJ1-5; no clear D. The CDR3 extends over 15 amino acids. The germline V gene has CDR1 SNHLY and CDR2 FYNNEI. Trimming removed 0 bases at V and 5 bases at J, with 11 bases between. The CDR3 DNA is TGTGCCAGCAGTGAAGCAGCGGACGGCTATCAGCCCCAGCATTTT. This encodes CASSEAADGYQPQHF.

V and J are TRBV13 and TRBJ2-3; D ambiguous. There are 14 residues in the CDR3. The V end was cut by 5 bases, the J end by 2 bases, with 11 bases between. The germline gives CDR1 PRHDT, CDR2 FYEKMQ (reference sequence). Here the CDR3 reads CASSKSDITDTQYF. In nucleotides, the CDR3 is TGTGCCAGCAGCAAAAGCGACATCACAGATACGCAGTATTTT.

This chain uses TRBV19 with TRBJ2-5; D possibly uses TRBD1 or TRBD2 (5 bases each). V shed 6 bases and J shed 4 bases, with 12 bases lying between them. The length of the CDR3 is 13 residues. Germline V gene data show CDR1 as LNHDA and CDR2 as SQIVND (reference sequence). This CDR3 is CASSFPGTETQYF. The CDR3 DNA follows: TGTGCCAGTAGCTTTCCGGGGACAGAGACCCAGTACTTC.

The gene calls are TRBV29-1 and TRBJ1-2, with D unclear. Germline V gene data show CDR1 as SQVTM and CDR2 as ANQGSEA. V lost 4 bases, J lost 2 bases, and 14 bases lay in between. CDR3 size: 14 residues. CDR3 DNA sequence: TGCAGCGTTGCGTTCGGAGGAGGGAACTATGGCTACACCTTC. Its translation: CSVAFGGGNYGYTF.

The sample holds a few counts of this clonotype. The V call is TRBV11-2, the J call TRBJ1-1, with D unresolved. Per the germline V gene, CDR1 is SGHAT and CDR2 is FQNNGV. V was trimmed by 8 bases and J by 4 bases, leaving 14 bases between them. This CDR3 is 13 amino acids long. For the CDR3, the DNA is TGTGCCAGCCGGAACCCGGGTGTCACTGAAGCTTTCTTT. Translated, it gives CASRNPGVTEAFF.

The sample holds a few counts of this clonotype. The chain employs TRBV20-1 and TRBJ2-5, with a tentative D call TRBD2 (7 bases). The CDR3 totals 16 residues. V lost 1 base and J lost 2, with 17 bases in between. Germline V gene data show CDR1 as DFQATT and CDR2 as SNEGSKA (reference sequence). CDR3 coding DNA: TGCAGTGCTAGAGCCATGCGGGGGCTCCAGCAAGAGACCCAGTACTTC. It codes for CSARAMRGLQQETQYF.

The CDR3 is CASSLLPGGETQYF. The CDR3 DNA is TGTGCCAGCAGCTTATTACCAGGAGGGGAGACCCAGTACTTC. This chain joins TRBV7-2 and TRBJ2-5; TRBD2 is a possible D gene (6 bases). Germline CDR1 is SGHTA and CDR2 is FQGNSA. The CDR3 length is 14 residues. V shed 2 bases and J shed 5 bases, with 12 bases lying between them.

The gene calls are TRBV5-1 and TRBJ1-2; possibly TRBD1 for D (5 bases). The CDR3 is 15 amino acids. The V gene lost 0 bases and the J gene lost 2 bases, with 11 bases spanning the gap. Germline CDR1 reads SGHRS; CDR2 reads YFSETQ. This CDR3 reads CASSLVPGPNYGYTF. Here the CDR3 DNA reads TGCGCCAGCAGCTTGGTTCCGGGACCAAACTATGGCTACACCTTC.

The sample holds a few counts of this clonotype. The V gene is TRBV6-2 or TRBV6-3, the J gene TRBJ2-3; 8 bases map to TRBD2. Per germline, CDR1 MNHEY and CDR2 SVGEGT. The CDR3 is made up of 15 amino acids. V trimming: 4 bases; J trimming: 2 bases; junction bases outside the gene matches: 5. The CDR3 DNA reads as TGTGCCAGCAGTTTATTCGGGGGGGACACAGATACGCAGTATTTT. This translates into CASSLFGGDTDTQYF.

A few counts support this clonotype. Its ends do not fully match the called genes, so a read error is possible. The rearrangement uses TRBV4-1 and TRBJ1-2; possible D gene TRBD1, 6 bases. CDR3 length equals 16 residues. CDR1 MGHRA and CDR2 YSYEKL come from the germline V gene. CDR3 nucleotide sequence: TGTGCCAGCAGCCAAGATCCTAGGCAGGGGAACTATGGCTACACCTTC. Its translation: CASSQDPRQGNYGYTF.

The V call is TRBV2, the J call TRBJ1-2; 9 nucleotides agree with TRBD1. The CDR3 length is 13 residues. Germline-derived CDR1 and CDR2 are SNHLY and FYNNEI. Trimming at V came to 6 bases and at J to 5 bases, leaving 4 bases not matched to a gene. CDR3 nucleotide sequence: TGTGCCAGCAGAGGGACAGGGAGTTATGGCTACACCTTC. It yields the protein CASRGTGSYGYTF.

J is TRBJ1-5 and V is TRBV19; D gene ambiguous. The CDR3 runs 15 residues. Looked up from germline, CDR1 is LNHDA and CDR2 is SQIVND (reference sequence). V lost 5 bases and J 0 bases, leaving 11 bases between the germline ends. CDR3 protein: CASSLRFYSNQPQHF. In DNA form, the CDR3 reads TGTGCCAGTAGTCTCAGATTCTATAGCAATCAGCCCCAGCATTTT. Looking up the rest from reference TRBV19 and TRBJ1-5 gives the full variable domain: DGGITQSPKYLFRKEGQNVTLSCEQNLNHDAMYWYRQDPGQGLRLIYYSQIVNDFQKGDIAEGYSVSREKKESFPLTVTSAQKNPTAFYLCASSLRFYSNQPQHFGDGTRLSIL.

This clonotype has more than one count but fewer than ten. V and J are TRBV6-1 and TRBJ1-5, with D maybe TRBD1 (5 bases). The CDR3 is made up of 10 amino acids. With 1 base removed from V and 15 bases from J, the gap between germline ends came to 7 bases. Looked up from germline, CDR1 is MNHNS and CDR2 is SASEGT. CDR3 loop: CASSEEGLHF. The CDR3 DNA follows: TGTGCCAGCAGTGAAGAGGGACTGCATTTT.

This clonotype turned up a few times. The J gene is TRBJ2-6, the V gene TRBV12-3 or TRBV12-4; D is unresolved. The V end was cut by 5 bases, the J end by 4 bases, with 6 bases between. The CDR3 sequence is 13 residues long. The CDR3 loop is CASSPTGANVLTF. For the CDR3, the DNA is TGTGCCAGCAGTCCGACAGGGGCCAACGTCCTGACTTTC.